A single T cell receptor (beta chain) is shown here with its context. Antigen unknown. CDR3 size: 16 residues. Trimming cost V 4 bases and J 3 bases; bases outside gene matches: 7. The germline CDR1 and CDR2 sequences are SNHLY and FYNNEI. The data were taken from a study of T cell responses to AZD1222 COVID-19 vaccine. Study-level findings and limits: Spike-specific TCR breadth and depth were elevated following two AZD1222 doses. It should be noted that donors were predominantly white British and more often female, and clonal diversity was possibly underestimated. Nearly half of spike-specific TCRs reportedly target unmutated variant regions.

Libraries were prepared by immunoSEQ multiplex PCR; TCRdb keeps only in-frame clonotypes and omits some of them. The sample holds 100,000 to 120,000 clones; 85% to 90% are singletons and the top ten take around 8.4%. The clonotype originates from an adult in good health. The sample here was peripheral blood, taken on day 0 of AZD1222 vaccination. The rearrangement joins TRBV2 to TRBJ2-1; 9 nucleotides agree with TRBD2. CDR3 sequence: CASSGSLAGYYNEQFF. CDR3 DNA sequence: TGTGCCAGCAGTGGATCACTAGCGGGCTACTACAATGAGCAGTTCTTC.